Below, one T cell receptor beta chain is given with its context. TCRdb reprocessed the PCR reads via MiXCR and lists one record per CDR3 protein. The data contain more than 450,000 distinct CDR3 sequences, approximately 25% of them singletons. This record comes from a study of molecular identifiers for immune sequencing clone quantification. The clonotype comes from a human donor in good health. Some libraries in this study had Jurkat cell RNA spiked in. The material sequenced was naive CD8+ T cells from blood, with Jurkat cell RNA spiked in. This sample's subset: FACS-sorted CD8+CD4-CCR7+CD45RA+ naive T cells.

Here the CDR3 reads CATSRAEGGWTNEKLFF. For the CDR3, the DNA is TGTGCCACCAGCAGAGCGGAGGGGGGTTGGACTAATGAAAAACTGTTTTTT. V usage is TRBV15 and J usage is TRBJ1-4; D perhaps matches TRBD1 (6 bases). V was trimmed by 1 base and J by 2 bases, leaving 14 bases between them. This CDR3 spans 17 amino acids. Germline V gene sequence: CDR1 LNHNV, CDR2 YYDKDF (reference sequence). Full variable domain (remainder filled in from reference TRBV15 and TRBJ1-4): DAMVIQNPRYQVTQFGKPVTLSCSQTLNHNVMYWYQQKSSQAPKLLFHYYDKDFNNEADTPDNFQSRRPNTSFCFLDIRSPGLGDTAMYLCATSRAEGGWTNEKLFFGSGTQLSVL.